A single sample gave rise to the 27 T cell receptor beta chains below, sequenced in a study of cytomegalovirus exposure and HLA in healthy donors. The study ran its PCR with 60 Vbeta and 13 Jbeta primers. The repertoire was sequenced with immunoSEQ multiplex PCR; TCRdb's copy has only in-frame clones and lacks some. Its table records approximately 58,000 clones. The sample comprised PBMCs. These TCRs come from a man aged 25 to 40 in good health and CMV-seropositive.

The rearrangement joins TRBV29-1 to TRBJ1-1; maybe TRBD1 (5 bases). CDR3 length equals 13 residues. Germline loops: CDR1 SQVTM, CDR2 ANQGSEA. The V gene lost 6 bases and the J gene lost 4 bases, with 15 bases spanning the gap. Here the CDR3 reads CSVRGVLGTEAFF. CDR3 nucleotides: TGCAGCGTGCGGGGGGTATTGGGCACTGAAGCTTTCTTT.

The chain carries TRBV6-5 and TRBJ2-5; weak D call: TRBD2 (5 bases). CDR3 length: 13 amino acids. The V end lost 4 bases, the J end lost 0 bases, and 6 bases lay between the germline ends. CDR1 and CDR2 from the germline V gene are MNHEY and SVGAGI. The CDR3 nucleotides read TGTGCCAGCAGTTCGGAGGACCAAGAGACCCAGTACTTC. Its translation: CASSSEDQETQYF.

CDR3 residues: CASTAGTGGGEQYF. The CDR3 nucleotides are TGTGCCAGCACTGCCGGGACAGGGGGCGGCGAGCAGTACTTC. This sequence joins TRBV2 and TRBJ2-7, with 12 nucleotides matching TRBD1. This CDR3 comprises 14 residues. From germline, CDR1 is SNHLY and CDR2 FYNNEI. Trimming at V came to 7 bases and at J to 6 bases, leaving 7 bases not matched to a gene.

The rearrangement links TRBV19 to TRBJ1-3, with 8 bases matching TRBD1. CDR1 is LNHDA and CDR2 is SQIVND in the germline V gene (reference sequence). The CDR3 is 13 amino acids. J was trimmed by 5 bases and V by 5 bases; bases with no gene match: 2. CDR3: CASSGTGRNTIYF. The DNA of the CDR3 is TGTGCCAGTAGTGGGACAGGAAGAAACACCATATATTTT.

CDR3 DNA: TGCGCCAGCAGCTTGACAGCGAACACCGGGGAGCTGTTTTTT. Translating it yields CASSLTANTGELFF. The chain carries TRBV5-1 and TRBJ2-2; D remains unclear. CDR3 length equals 14 residues. Trimming removed 1 base at V and 0 bases at J, with 4 bases between. Germline assignment: CDR1 SGHRS and CDR2 YFSETQ.

The V gene is TRBV4-2, the J gene TRBJ2-1; 13 nucleotides match TRBD2. Germline CDR1 reads LGHNA; CDR2 reads YNFKEQ. V gave up 5 bases and J gave up 10 bases; unmatched junction bases: 8. CDR3 size: 15 residues. CDR3 sequence reads: CASSTRLAGGGEQFF. The CDR3 coding sequence is TGTGCCAGCAGCACCCGACTAGCGGGAGGTGGAGAGCAGTTCTTC.

The rearrangement joins TRBV5-5 to TRBJ2-5, with TRBD2 identical over 14 bases. Germline V gene sequence: CDR1 SGHKS, CDR2 YYEKEE (reference sequence). The CDR3 totals 16 residues. V was pared by 3 bases and J by 2 bases, with 3 bases of the junction left unmatched. The CDR3 coding sequence is TGTGCCAGCAGCTGGGGGACTAGCGGGGGACAAGAGACCCAGTACTTC. This codes for CASSWGTSGGQETQYF.

The chain combines TRBV29-1 with TRBJ2-5; 8 nucleotides line up with TRBD2. This CDR3 has 12 amino acids. Germline V gives CDR1 SQVTM, CDR2 ANQGSEA. J lost 3 bases, V lost 4 bases, and 1 base had no gene match. The CDR3 nucleotides read TGCAGCGTTGGAGCGGGGGAAGAGACCCAGTACTTC. The encoded protein is CSVGAGEETQYF.

The chain has TRBV19 and TRBJ1-2; 7 positions agree with TRBD1. V shed 5 bases, J shed 4 bases, and the junction held 10 bases outside the gene matches. CDR3 length equals 15 residues. The V gene's germline CDR1 is LNHDA and CDR2 SQIVND (reference sequence). CDR3 bases: TGTGCCAGTAGTGACCGGGACAGAGCCTCCTATGGCTACACCTTC. Translation gives CASSDRDRASYGYTF.

This chain joins TRBV29-1 and TRBJ1-1; D is undetermined. V was shortened by 2 bases and J by 1 base, with 5 bases between the two germline ends. Germline values: CDR1 SQVTM, CDR2 ANQGSEA. The CDR3 is made up of 12 amino acids. This CDR3 is CSVERQNTEAFF. DNA for the CDR3: TGCAGCGTTGAAAGACAGAACACTGAAGCTTTCTTT.

This rearrangement joins TRBV19 to TRBJ1-2; no reliable D call. Germline lookup yields CDR1 LNHDA and CDR2 SQIVND (reference sequence). Trimming stripped 4 bases from V and 8 bases from J, with 8 bases between. The CDR3 runs to 11 residues. The CDR3 coding sequence is TGTGCCAGTAGTACGTCAGGCGGCTACACCTTC. Its translation: CASSTSGGYTF.

V usage is TRBV30 and J usage is TRBJ2-1, with TRBD2 identical over 11 bases. Unmatched junction bases numbered 10, after V lost 0 bases and J lost 6 bases. CDR1 is GTSNPN and CDR2 is SVGIG in the germline V gene (reference sequence). CDR3 length equals 17 residues. The CDR3, as DNA: TGTGCCTGGAGTGTAGGGACTAGCGGCAAATATCTCAATGAGCAGTTCTTC. It is translated as CAWSVGTSGKYLNEQFF.

The J gene is TRBJ2-1, the V gene TRBV6-5; 7 nucleotides match TRBD1. Germline V lookup: CDR1 MNHEY, CDR2 SVGAGI. V lost 7 bases and J lost 4; bases outside the gene matches: 10. The CDR3 spans 15 residues. CDR3 region: CASTSTRGIYNEQFF. The CDR3 DNA follows: TGTGCCAGCACCTCAACCAGGGGGATATACAATGAGCAGTTCTTC.

The chain is built from TRBV9 and TRBJ2-7; 10 positions agree with TRBD1. After removal of 0 bases from V and 6 bases from J, the junction contained 12 bases not matched to a gene. Germline V gene lookup returns CDR1 SGDLS and CDR2 YYNGEE. The CDR3 is made up of 17 amino acids. Written as DNA, the CDR3 is TGTGCCAGCAGCGTAGCTACTGGGGGGACAGGGGTGACCGAGCAGTACTTC. It is translated as CASSVATGGTGVTEQYF.

Here the CDR3 DNA reads TGTGCCAGCAGCTTGTGGGTTAGCGGGGTCTACGAGCAGTACTTC. This sequence encodes CASSLWVSGVYEQYF. The V call is TRBV5-6, the J call TRBJ2-7, with 8 bases fitting TRBD2. V lost 1 base to trimming and J lost 3 bases; unmatched junction nucleotides: 6. Germline CDR1 reads SGHDT; CDR2 reads YYEEEE. The CDR3 sequence is 15 residues long.

J is TRBJ2-1 and V is TRBV7-3, with TRBD1 as a possible D gene (6 bases). CDR1 is SGHTA and CDR2 is FQGTGA in the germline V gene. The CDR3 extends over 13 amino acids. Between the trimmed V and J ends, which lost 5 bases and 5 bases, there was a span of 10 bases. DNA for the CDR3: TGTGCCAGCAGCAACTCAGGGGACAATGAGCAGTTCTTC. Residues: CASSNSGDNEQFF.

In DNA form, the CDR3 reads TGTGCCTGGAGTGTGGGGGGGGTAGTACATTCACCCCTCCACTTT. This encodes CAWSVGGVVHSPLHF. This chain joins TRBV30 and TRBJ1-6; the D gene is possibly TRBD1 (5 bases). This CDR3 is 15 amino acids long. Germline V gene data show CDR1 as GTSNPN and CDR2 as SVGIG (reference sequence). With 0 bases removed from V and 8 bases from J, the gap between germline ends came to 14 bases.

The chain uses TRBV4-1 and TRBJ1-6, with D unclear. The germline CDR1 and CDR2 sequences are MGHRA and YSYEKL. CDR3 length: 15 residues. V was shortened by 4 bases and J by 8 bases, with 15 bases between the two germline ends. Written as DNA, the CDR3 is TGCGCCAGCAGCCCGACGCGGTTGATGGATTCACCCCTCCACTTT. This translates into CASSPTRLMDSPLHF.

Worth noting for this clone: Additional DNA sequences in this sample encode the identical CDR3. The V and J genes are TRBV2 and TRBJ1-6; D unresolved. Germline-derived CDR1 and CDR2 are SNHLY and FYNNEI. The CDR3 consists of 14 residues. Between the trimmed V and J ends, which lost 8 bases and 14 bases, there was a span of 22 bases. CDR3 DNA sequence: TGTGCCAGCCACACACTGACTCATCTTTTGACCCTCCACTTT. This gives the protein CASHTLTHLLTLHF.

This chain joins TRBV11-1 and TRBJ2-7; the match to TRBD1 covers 8 bases. V dropped 1 base and J dropped 5; count of bases not matched to a gene: 7. The CDR3 consists of 15 residues. Germline CDR1 reads SGHAT; CDR2 reads FQDESV (reference sequence). CDR3 region: CASSLGQGLYHEQYF. The CDR3 DNA sequence: TGTGCCAGCAGCTTAGGACAGGGGCTGTATCACGAGCAGTACTTC.

The chain joins TRBV7-8 to TRBJ1-6; D unclear. The CDR3 covers 13 residues. V was pared by 3 bases and J by 4 bases, with 4 bases between. Germline CDR1 and CDR2: SGHVS and FQNEAQ. The CDR3 DNA reads TGTGCCAGCAGCTTCGGTTATAATTCACCCCTCCACTTT. Translating it yields CASSFGYNSPLHF.

This chain links TRBV30 with TRBJ2-3; TRBD1 aligns across 7 bases. J lost 7 bases, V lost 2 bases, and 6 bases had no gene match. Germline loops: CDR1 GTSNPN, CDR2 SVGIG (reference sequence). The CDR3 is 13 residues long. CDR3 nucleotide sequence: TGTGCCTGGAGTTTTGACAGGGTAAATACGCAGTATTTT. This gives the protein CAWSFDRVNTQYF.

The chain is built from TRBV19 and TRBJ1-5; maybe TRBD1 (6 bases). CDR1 and CDR2 (germline): LNHDA, SQIVND (reference sequence). This CDR3 contains 17 residues. V was pared by 7 bases and J by 3 bases, with 22 bases between. The CDR3 DNA follows: TGTGCCAGTAAAGGCCGAACAGGGTGGTGGGACAATCAGCCCCAGCATTTT. Protein sequence: CASKGRTGWWDNQPQHF.

The gene calls are TRBV19 and TRBJ1-1; no firm D call. The germline V gene has CDR1 LNHDA and CDR2 SQIVND (reference sequence). V was shortened by 3 bases and J by 3 bases, with 11 bases between the two germline ends. The CDR3 runs to 14 residues. DNA for the CDR3: TGTGCCAGTAGTATTGAGGGTGGGTACACTGAAGCTTTCTTT. It yields the protein CASSIEGGYTEAFF. Supplemented by reference TRBV19 and TRBJ1-1, the full variable domain reads DGGITQSPKYLFRKEGQNVTLSCEQNLNHDAMYWYRQDPGQGLRLIYYSQIVNDFQKGDIAEGYSVSREKKESFPLTVTSAQKNPTAFYLCASSIEGGYTEAFFGQGTRLTVV.

The chain recombines TRBV5-1 with TRBJ2-5; 9 bases match TRBD2. V dropped 0 bases and J dropped 5; count of bases not matched to a gene: 5. Germline-derived CDR1 and CDR2 are SGHRS and YFSETQ. The CDR3 runs 15 residues. The CDR3 protein is CASSLVAGGHETQYF. CDR3 sequence (DNA): TGCGCCAGCAGCTTGGTTGCGGGGGGGCATGAGACCCAGTACTTC.

The V and J genes are TRBV7-3 and TRBJ2-1, with 10 bases matching TRBD1. The CDR3 consists of 15 residues. CDR1 is SGHTA and CDR2 is FQGTGA in the germline V gene. J lost 5 bases, V lost 5 bases, and 6 bases had no gene match. The CDR3 DNA sequence: TGTGCCAGCAGCCTCGGGACAGGGGTTGACAATGAGCAGTTCTTC. Its protein is CASSLGTGVDNEQFF.

This chain links TRBV7-9 with TRBJ2-5; D is uncertain. Trimming stripped 3 bases from V and 4 bases from J, with 9 bases between. The germline gives CDR1 SEHNR, CDR2 FQNEAQ (reference sequence). The CDR3 sequence is 13 residues long. The CDR3 DNA reads TGTGCCAGCAGCTTTATCCTAGGAGAGACCCAGTACTTC. Encoded protein: CASSFILGETQYF. The full variable domain, in which reference TRBV7-9 and TRBJ2-5 provide the parts outside the CDR3, is DTGVSQNPRHKITKRGQNVTFRCDPISEHNRLYWYRQTLGQGPEFLTYFQNEAQLEKSRLLSDRFSAERPKGSFSTLEIQRTEQGDSAMYLCASSFILGETQYFGPGTRLLVL.